The clone carrying this T cell receptor (beta chain) showed up just a few times. Antigen: not known. Full-length variable regions came from constant-region reverse primers plus semi-nested Nested Universal Primer A PCR. TCRdb called the 5' RACE reads again in MiXCR, with one record for every CDR3 protein. Here the sample spans under 60,000 distinct CDR3 sequences, around 26% being singletons. The CDR3 covers 14 residues. V was trimmed by 0 bases and J by 7 bases, leaving 11 bases between them. Germline V lookup: CDR1 SGDLS, CDR2 YYNGEE. Overall study results and limits: Tumor-infiltrating Treg TCR alpha and beta sequences overlapped most with tumor naive CD4+ T cells, then blood naive. Tumor memory CD4+ T cell TCR gene usage clustered with blood and lymph node memory CD4+ cells and lymph node naive CD4+ cells.

The chain employs TRBV9 and TRBJ2-1, with D possibly called TRBD1 or TRBD2 (5 bases each). This receptor was taken from a female donor with breast cancer. The sequenced sample consisted of naive CD4+ T cells sorted from blood. Subset: naive CD4+ T cells, CD4+CD45RA+CD25-. CDR3 sequence reads: CASSVGGTLNEQFF. CDR3 bases: TGTGCCAGCAGCGTAGGAGGGACCTTAAATGAGCAGTTCTTC.